A selection of T cell receptor beta chains follows, all from one sample in a study of Graves' ophthalmopathy and Graves' hyperthyroidism. TCRdb used MiXCR to reprocess the multiplex PCR reads, holding one entry per CDR3 protein. The sample has about 620,000 distinct CDR3 sequences, over 20% seen once. The sequenced sample was peripheral blood. These receptors were taken from a woman under 30 with stable Graves' hyperthyroidism. Some clones in this sample may be carry-over from other donors' samples. Each CDR3 is given with its conserved first and last residue. A D gene is named only where the DNA matches it firmly. Part of the rows lack a size; the others show once, few, many or a class for expanded clones.

clone_size	d_call	v_call	cdr3_length	j_call	cdr3_nt	cdr3_aa
.	.	TRBV28	12	TRBJ1-1	TGTGCCAGCAGTCCATGGACAACTGAAGCTTTCTTT	CASSPWTTEAFF
many	.	TRBV7-2	12	TRBJ1-1	TGTGCCAGCAGCTTTCAGGGTTTTGAAGCTTTCTTT	CASSFQGFEAFF
.	TRBD1	TRBV28	13	TRBJ2-1	TGTGCCAGCAGTTTGGGACAGTACAATGAGCAGTTCTTC	CASSLGQYNEQFF
few	.	TRBV29-1	13	TRBJ2-7	TGCAGCGTTGAACTGTCGAAGGGGTACGAGCAGTACTTC	CSVELSKGYEQYF
many	TRBD1	TRBV20-1	15	TRBJ1-5	TGCAGTGCTTCTTTAGGGACAGGGATCGGTCAGCCCCAGCATTTT	CSASLGTGIGQPQHF
many	.	TRBV6-5	15	TRBJ1-5	TGTGCCAGCACAAGGGGCAGGGACAGCAATCAGCCCCAGCATTTT	CASTRGRDSNQPQHF
many	.	TRBV6-1	14	TRBJ1-1	TGTGCCAGCAGTGAACAGGAAGGGGCCACTGAAGCTTTCTTT	CASSEQEGATEAFF
many	.	TRBV6-2/TRBV6-3	15	TRBJ2-5	TGTGCCAGCACCCCCCTCGGCGGGGTGGGGGAGACCCAGTACTTC	CASTPLGGVGETQYF
.	.	TRBV11-2	16	TRBJ2-2	TGTGCCAGCAGCTTAGGGGCCCGACGGTTCACCGGGGAGCTGTTTTTT	CASSLGARRFTGELFF
many	TRBD1	TRBV27	14	TRBJ2-7	TGTGCCAGCATAGGGGGACAGGGTCTCTACGAGCAGTACTTC	CASIGGQGLYEQYF
.	.	TRBV5-1	15	TRBJ2-2	TGCGCCAGCAGCAGACAGGAACTGAACACCGGGGAGCTGTTTTTT	CASSRQELNTGELFF
few	.	TRBV12-3/TRBV12-4	16	TRBJ1-1	TGTGCCAGCAGTTTTTTTTCCGGGGGTCTCTACACTGAAGCTTTCTTT	CASSFFSGGLYTEAFF
.	.	TRBV4-1	21	TRBJ1-1	TGCGCCAGCAGCCAAGAGGGACTTTTAACAGGGCCTCTCGCTATTAACACTGAAGCTTTCTTT	CASSQEGLLTGPLAINTEAFF
many	TRBD2	TRBV5-1	16	TRBJ2-4	TGCGCCAGCAGCATAACTAGCGACACAGCCAAAAACATTCAGTACTTC	CASSITSDTAKNIQYF
many	.	TRBV20-1	14	TRBJ2-6	TGCAGTGCCCAGCCCTTCTCTGGGGCCAACGTCCTGACTTTC	CSAQPFSGANVLTF
many	.	TRBV7-9	15	TRBJ2-7	TGTGCCAGCAGCTTAGATTTTCTAGCCACCTACGAGCAGTACTTC	CASSLDFLATYEQYF
.	.	TRBV12-3/TRBV12-4	15	TRBJ2-5	TGTGCCAGCAGTTTAGCGATCCGAAGGGGGGAGACCCAGTACTTC	CASSLAIRRGETQYF
few	TRBD2	TRBV20-1	16	TRBJ2-5	TGCAGTGCTAGAGATTTTCTAGCGGGGTGGCAAGAGACCCAGTACTTC	CSARDFLAGWQETQYF
.	.	TRBV6-1	15	TRBJ1-2	TGTGCCAGCAGTGAAGGTAGTCAACGGCACTATGGCTACACCTTC	CASSEGSQRHYGYTF
many	TRBD2	TRBV20-1	14	TRBJ2-7	TGCAGTGCTATGGGAGGGTGGGGAACCTACGAGCAGTACTTC	CSAMGGWGTYEQYF
many	.	TRBV7-8	13	TRBJ2-7	TGTGCCAGCAGCTTAAGGGCTAGCTCCGAGCAGTACTTC	CASSLRASSEQYF
.	.	TRBV7-9	14	TRBJ1-6	TGTGCCAGCAGCTTAGGGGACGGTTATTCACCCCTCCACTTT	CASSLGDGYSPLHF
.	.	TRBV11-2	15	TRBJ2-5	TGTGCCAGCAGCTTAGATGGAAAGGGTATAGAGACCCAGTACTTC	CASSLDGKGIETQYF
.	.	TRBV6-1	18	TRBJ2-5	TGTGCCAGCAGACCCTATAGGGTAGCGGAGGGGCTGGGAGAGACCCAGTACTTC	CASRPYRVAEGLGETQYF
many	TRBD1	TRBV6-5	16	TRBJ1-2	TGTGCCAGCAGTTACTCCCGGACAGGGGGCCTCTATGGCTACACCTTC	CASSYSRTGGLYGYTF
many	.	TRBV6-1	14	TRBJ1-5	TGTGCCAGCATCAGAGGGGGAGGCAATCAGCCCCAGCATTTT	CASIRGGGNQPQHF
few	.	TRBV5-1	14	TRBJ2-7	TGCGCCAGCAGCTTAACAGATTCACCCTACGAGCAGTACTTC	CASSLTDSPYEQYF
many	.	TRBV6-1	16	TRBJ2-4	TGTGCCAGCAGTGCCATACTACCAGCGGCCAAAAACATTCAGTACTTC	CASSAILPAAKNIQYF
many	.	TRBV12-3/TRBV12-4	11	TRBJ2-2	TGTGCCGGCCTTTCCACCGGGGAGCTGTTTTTT	CAGLSTGELFF
many	.	TRBV12-3/TRBV12-4	17	TRBJ2-4	TGTGCCAGCAGTACGGGGATAACAAAAACATTCGGGTCCATTCAGTACTTC	CASSTGITKTFGSIQYF
.	.	TRBV6-5	15	TRBJ1-1	TGTGCCGGCAGTTATATAGGGGCCATGAACACTGAAGCTTTCTTT	CAGSYIGAMNTEAFF
many	TRBD1	TRBV11-1	18	TRBJ2-7	TGTGCCAGCAGCCGTCAAAGGAGGCAGGACAGGGTGGGCCACGAGCAGTACTTC	CASSRQRRQDRVGHEQYF
.	TRBD1	TRBV18	14	TRBJ1-3	TGTGCCAGCTCAGACGGACAGGGGCGAAACACCATATATTTT	CASSDGQGRNTIYF
.	.	TRBV29-1	11	TRBJ2-7	TGCAGCGTAGGGCTTCTGAACGAGCAGTACTTC	CSVGLLNEQYF
many	TRBD2	TRBV4-1	15	TRBJ2-7	TGCGCCAGCAGCCAAGGAGTTAGCGGGGGGTACGAGCAGTACTTC	CASSQGVSGGYEQYF
many	.	TRBV3-1	14	TRBJ1-2	TGTGCCAGCAGCCAAGGAACAGGACTTGGTGGCTACACCTTC	CASSQGTGLGGYTF
many	TRBD1	TRBV27	15	TRBJ2-7	TGTGCCAGCAGTACCTTTGGGGCAGGGGGCTACGAGCAGTACTTC	CASSTFGAGGYEQYF
many	.	TRBV19	13	TRBJ1-3	TGTGCCAGTAGTCCCCTAGACTCCGGCACCATATATTTT	CASSPLDSGTIYF
many	.	TRBV27	14	TRBJ2-2	TGTGCCAGCAGTTTATCGTGGGACACCGGGGAGCTGTTTTTT	CASSLSWDTGELFF
many	.	TRBV10-1	13	TRBJ1-1	TGCGCCAGCGCCAGGGACGGGAACACTGAAGCTTTCTTT	CASARDGNTEAFF
.	TRBD1	TRBV27	13	TRBJ1-2	TGTGCCAGCAGTTCTGGGGACAGGGGTGGCTACACCTTC	CASSSGDRGGYTF
once	.	TRBV20-1	13	TRBJ1-1	TGCAGTGCTAGCAAGTCAGGGAACACTGAAGCTTTCTTT	CSASKSGNTEAFF
many	.	TRBV20-1	14	TRBJ1-5	TGCAGTGCGCCGGACAGAGGAACCAATCAGCCCCAGCATTTT	CSAPDRGTNQPQHF
many	.	TRBV20-1	14	TRBJ1-3	TGCAGTGCTCCCCCCGGGACTACTGGAAACACCATATATTTT	CSAPPGTTGNTIYF
.	.	TRBV20-1	12	TRBJ1-1	TGCAGTGCTAGAGTCAGGGAAAATGAAGCTTTCTTT	CSARVRENEAFF
.	.	TRBV4-3	15	TRBJ1-1	TGCGCCAGCAGCCAATCACACAGGAGGAACACTGAAGCTTTCTTT	CASSQSHRRNTEAFF
.	.	TRBV6-2/TRBV6-3	14	TRBJ2-7	TGTGCCAGCACCCTAGACAGGTTCTCCTACGAGCAGTACTTC	CASTLDRFSYEQYF
many	.	TRBV30	13	TRBJ1-1	TGTGCCTGGGTAAGGGGGGCGAACACTGAAGCTTTCTTT	CAWVRGANTEAFF
.	.	TRBV11-2	13	TRBJ1-2	TGTGCCAGCAGCTTAGATGGTCGTTTTGGCTACACCTTC	CASSLDGRFGYTF
many	TRBD1	TRBV7-6	15	TRBJ1-5	TGTGCCAGCAGCTTAGATCAGGGGGGGGGTCAGCCCCAGCATTTT	CASSLDQGGGQPQHF
many	.	TRBV27	19	TRBJ1-2	TGTGCCAGCAGTCCATCCCTTAGACTGCGGGGAACAGGCCTATATGGCTACACCTTC	CASSPSLRLRGTGLYGYTF
once	.	TRBV14	13	TRBJ1-5	TGTGCGCGGGGAGAGGGACCCAATCAGCCCCAGCATTTT	CARGEGPNQPQHF
many	.	TRBV28	15	TRBJ2-7	TGTGCCAGCAGTCTCCGACACCGCTTCACCTACGAGCAGTACTTC	CASSLRHRFTYEQYF
.	.	TRBV12-5	11	TRBJ1-5	TGTGCTAGTGGTTTTGGAGAGCCCCAGCATTTT	CASGFGEPQHF
.	TRBD2	TRBV2	17	TRBJ2-2	TGTGCCAGCAGTGACTCGGTACTAGCGGGAGTAATCGGGGAGCTGTTTTTT	CASSDSVLAGVIGELFF